The present T cell receptor (beta chain) was sequenced within a study of CD8 T cells in Susac syndrome. Sequencing of TCR beta was performed on blood CD8+ and CD4+ T cells. Germline V gene sequence: CDR1 SGHTS, CDR2 YDEGEE. The junction had 3 bases not matched to a gene; V was cut back by 0 bases and J by 6 bases. CDR3 length: 14 amino acids. The RNA input was roughly 0.45 to 1 ug, and it was reverse transcribed with random hexamers. From the immunoSEQ multiplex PCR reads, TCRdb called clonotypes with MiXCR, one entry per CDR3 protein. The sample yields about 76,000 distinct CDR3 sequences, about 93% seen once.

This rearrangement joins TRBV5-8 to TRBJ2-3; 8 bases map to TRBD1. The sample was CD8+ T cells from PBMCs. The sequence was obtained from a human donor with Susac syndrome. In nucleotides, the CDR3 is TGTGCCAGCAGCTTGGTTCAGGGGGCCGATACGCAGTATTTT. As protein: CASSLVQGADTQYF.